Shown below are 14 T cell receptor beta chains from a single sample sequenced in a study of cytomegalovirus exposure and HLA in healthy donors. Vbeta (60) and Jbeta (13) primers were used in the PCR. Produced via immunoSEQ multiplex PCR; TCRdb's table is partial and in-frame only. Recorded for this sample: roughly 120,000 clones. Sequenced material: PBMCs. The receptors stem from a man aged 30 to 39 in good health and CMV-seronegative.

CDR3 in amino acids: CASSQRDRTNQPQHF. The CDR3 DNA reads TGTGCCAGCAGTCAACGTGACAGGACGAATCAGCCCCAGCATTTT. The chain couples TRBV6-1 to TRBJ1-5, with a weak D call TRBD1 (6 bases). Germline V gene sequence: CDR1 MNHNS, CDR2 SASEGT. V lost 5 bases, J lost 4 bases, and 15 bases lay in between. The CDR3 loop spans 15 amino acids.

CDR3 loop: CASSPPQRGFSNQPQHF. For the CDR3, the DNA is TGTGCCAGCTCGCCCCCTCAGAGAGGGTTTAGCAATCAGCCCCAGCATTTT. V and J are TRBV18 and TRBJ1-5; D is unresolved. The germline gives CDR1 KGHSH, CDR2 LQKENI. V was shortened by 6 bases and J by 0 bases, with 18 bases between the two germline ends. The CDR3 loop spans 17 amino acids.

The V call is TRBV5-1, the J call TRBJ2-7; D is unclear. Trimming cost V 5 bases and J 3 bases, with 12 bases left between them. Germline V CDR1 and CDR2: SGHRS, YFSETQ. CDR3 length equals 13 residues. The CDR3 region has the DNA TGCGCCAGCAGGAGGTTCGGCAACTACGAGCAGTACTTC. Translation gives CASRRFGNYEQYF.

The chain employs TRBV27 and TRBJ2-7, with a tentative D call TRBD2 (7 bases). Germline V CDR1 and CDR2: MNHEY, SMNVEV (reference sequence). There are 16 residues in the CDR3. Trimming shortened V by 5 bases and J by 3 bases, and 20 bases separated the two germline ends. CDR3 sequence: CASSPSVGGVDYEQYF. The CDR3 DNA follows: TGTGCCAGCAGTCCCTCGGTAGGGGGGGTCGACTACGAGCAGTACTTC.

The rearrangement links TRBV28 to TRBJ2-7; weak D call: TRBD2 (5 bases). CDR3 length: 15 residues. CDR1 is MDHEN and CDR2 is SYDVKM in the germline V gene. Trimming took off 10 bases at V and 5 bases at J, with 24 bases between the two ends. DNA for the CDR3: TGTGCCACCGGAGAGGCCGGGGTAGACCTACACGAGCAGTACTTC. Translating gives CATGEAGVDLHEQYF.

V is TRBV6-5 and J is TRBJ1-5, with TRBD1 identical over 9 bases. This CDR3 region has 15 residues. The V gene end was trimmed by 6 bases and the J gene end by 5 bases; junction bases not matched to a gene: 8. Per the germline V gene, CDR1 is MNHEY and CDR2 is SVGAGI. The CDR3 DNA reads as TGTGCCAGCAGACCCGGGACAGGGCCTTATCAGCCCCAGCATTTT. It translates to CASRPGTGPYQPQHF.

The rearrangement joins TRBV2 to TRBJ2-5, with TRBD1 identical over 8 bases. CDR3 length: 16 residues. Trimming at V came to 3 bases and at J to 6 bases, leaving 12 bases not matched to a gene. Germline CDR1 SNHLY, CDR2 FYNNEI. DNA for the CDR3: TGTGCCAGCAGTGAGTTATTCGCAGGGGGCGTAAAGACCCAGTACTTC. This gives the protein CASSELFAGGVKTQYF.

V and J are TRBV7-6 and TRBJ2-7; 7 nucleotides align to TRBD1. The germline V gene has CDR1 SGHVS and CDR2 FNYEAQ. V gave up 1 base and J gave up 5 bases; unmatched junction bases: 2. This CDR3 is 13 amino acids long. CDR3 loop: CASSLGGGDEQYF. The CDR3 bases are TGTGCCAGCAGCTTAGGAGGGGGCGACGAGCAGTACTTC.

The V gene is TRBV6-1, the J gene TRBJ2-5, with TRBD1 identical over 7 bases. V dropped 6 bases and J dropped 5; count of bases not matched to a gene: 6. The germline V gene encodes CDR1 MNHNS and CDR2 SASEGT. The CDR3 is 13 residues long. The CDR3 spells CASSETGSETQYF. The DNA of the CDR3 is TGTGCCAGCAGCGAGACAGGGTCTGAGACCCAGTACTTC.

The chain uses TRBV6-1 and TRBJ2-7; 7 nucleotides match TRBD1. The CDR3 is 15 residues long. Germline V gene sequence: CDR1 MNHNS, CDR2 SASEGT. Trimming cost V 5 bases and J 2 bases; bases outside gene matches: 9. CDR3 loop: CASSSLGTDPYEQYF. CDR3 DNA: TGTGCCAGCAGTTCCCTCGGGACAGATCCCTACGAGCAGTACTTC.

J is TRBJ2-1 and V is TRBV9; 7 nucleotides agree with TRBD1. The junction had 9 bases not matched to a gene; V was cut back by 2 bases and J by 7 bases. CDR1 is SGDLS, CDR2 YYNGEE, per germline. The CDR3 extends over 15 amino acids. This chain's CDR3 is CASSVPAGTENEQFF. In nucleotides, the CDR3 is TGTGCCAGCAGCGTCCCCGCCGGGACAGAAAATGAGCAGTTCTTC.

The rearrangement links TRBV4-2 to TRBJ1-2; D ambiguous. This CDR3 is 18 amino acids long. CDR1 is LGHNA, CDR2 YNFKEQ, per germline. Deletions cut 0 bases from V and 4 bases from J, with 21 bases between. The CDR3 sequence: CASSQDSVNQPNLYGYTF. CDR3 nucleotide sequence: TGTGCCAGCAGCCAAGATTCGGTTAATCAACCGAACCTCTATGGCTACACCTTC.

The V and J genes are TRBV13 and TRBJ2-3, with 7 bases fitting TRBD2. J gave up 6 bases and V 3 bases, and 12 bases lay outside the gene matches. CDR3 size: 16 residues. CDR1 is PRHDT, CDR2 FYEKMQ, per germline (reference sequence). The CDR3 protein is CASSLSYGTTSDTQYF. For the CDR3, the DNA is TGTGCCAGCAGCTTGAGTTATGGGACTACCTCGGATACGCAGTATTTT.

The V gene is TRBV5-1, the J gene TRBJ1-1, with 9 bases identical to TRBD1. Germline V CDR1 and CDR2: SGHRS, YFSETQ. The V and J ends lost 4 bases and 2 bases, in that order; junction bases with no gene match: 12. CDR3 length equals 17 residues. In DNA form, the CDR3 reads TGCGCCAGCAGCAGAACCGGGACAGGGAGGGAAAACACTGAAGCTTTCTTT. This translates into CASSRTGTGRENTEAFF.